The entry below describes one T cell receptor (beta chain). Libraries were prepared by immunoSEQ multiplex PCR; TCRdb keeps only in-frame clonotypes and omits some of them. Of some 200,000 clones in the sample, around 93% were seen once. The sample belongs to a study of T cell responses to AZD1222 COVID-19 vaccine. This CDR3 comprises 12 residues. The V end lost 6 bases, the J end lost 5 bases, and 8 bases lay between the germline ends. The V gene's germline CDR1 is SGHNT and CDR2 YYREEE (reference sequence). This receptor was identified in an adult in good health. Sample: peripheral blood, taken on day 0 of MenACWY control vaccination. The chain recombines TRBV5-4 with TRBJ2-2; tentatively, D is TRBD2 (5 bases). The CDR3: CASTTGTGELFF. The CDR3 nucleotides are TGTGCCAGCACCACGGGGACCGGGGAGCTGTTTTTT.